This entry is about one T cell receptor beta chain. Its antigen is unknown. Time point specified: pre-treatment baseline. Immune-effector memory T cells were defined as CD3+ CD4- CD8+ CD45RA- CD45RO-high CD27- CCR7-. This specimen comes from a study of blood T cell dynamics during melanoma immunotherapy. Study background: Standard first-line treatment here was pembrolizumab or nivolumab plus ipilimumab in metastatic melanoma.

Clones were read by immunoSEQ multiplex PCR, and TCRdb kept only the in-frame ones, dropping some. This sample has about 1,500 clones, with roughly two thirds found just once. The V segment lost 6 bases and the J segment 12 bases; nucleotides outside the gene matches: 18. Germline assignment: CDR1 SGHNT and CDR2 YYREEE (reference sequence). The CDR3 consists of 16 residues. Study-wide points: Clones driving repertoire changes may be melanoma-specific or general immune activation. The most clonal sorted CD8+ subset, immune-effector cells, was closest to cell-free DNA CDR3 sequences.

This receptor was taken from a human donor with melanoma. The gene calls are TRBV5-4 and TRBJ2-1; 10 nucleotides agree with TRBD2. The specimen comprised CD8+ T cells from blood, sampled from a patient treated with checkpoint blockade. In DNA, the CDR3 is TGTGCCAGCACCCACCGAAGTGGCAGCGGGGGGGATCGGCAGTTCTTC. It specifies CASTHRSGSGGDRQFF.